This T cell receptor (beta chain) was obtained from a study of blood T cell repertoires in COVID-19. Study as a whole: T cells, B-cell-depleted T cells, or PBMCs supplied cDNA or gDNA.

This clone showed up just a few times. Study processing details: Amplifying reference gene primers gave estimates of nucleated cell counts. Produced via immunoSEQ multiplex PCR; TCRdb's table is partial and in-frame only. V and J calls plus clone size are reproduced from that table; the DNA served to infer D and trimming. The data contain about 17,000 clones, 77% of them singletons. This TCR derives from a man between 65 and 85 years old with COVID-19, enrolled during active disease. The sample comprised peripheral blood.

DNA for the CDR3: TGTGCCAGTAACCCACAGGGCAACTATGGCTACACCTTC. It yields the protein CASNPQGNYGYTF. The chain joins TRBV19 to TRBJ1-2; D may be TRBD1 (6 bases). V dropped 7 bases and J dropped 2 bases, with 11 bases sitting between them. The CDR3 spans 13 residues. Germline V gene lookup returns CDR1 LNHDA and CDR2 SQIVND (reference sequence).